This TCR beta chain was captured in a study of T-cell memory formation after mild COVID-19. Study-wide results and caveats: Pre-infection memory carried some responding clones, suggesting that cross-reactive memory joined. The main location of contracting CD4+ clones was CM and EM, and that of contracting CD8+ clones was EMRA.

5'RACE primed at constant segments yielded TCR alpha and TCR beta cDNA libraries bearing sample barcodes and UMIs. From the 5' RACE reads, TCRdb called clonotypes with MiXCR, one entry per CDR3 protein. Among approximately 260,000 distinct CDR3 sequences listed, approximately 18% were seen once. This clonotype was counted many times. The target antigen is unknown. Per germline, CDR1 SGHKS and CDR2 YYEKEE (reference sequence). The ends were cut back, 1 base at V and 5 bases at J, with 10 bases in the middle. The CDR3 has 14 amino acids. The chain employs TRBV5-5 and TRBJ2-4; D not certain. The sequencing input was PBMCs or a T cell subset sorted from them (not recorded which). The source is a man between 18 and 35 years old who had mild COVID-19 (a few samples of this study predate the infection). Cell type and time point are not known. The CDR3 DNA reads as TGTGCCAGCAGCTTGTTTTTACAGCAAAACATTCAGTACTTC. As protein: CASSLFLQQNIQYF.